A single sample gave rise to the 12 T cell receptor beta chains below, sequenced in a study of Ad26.COV2.S vaccination and SARS-CoV-2 variants. This table comes from immunoSEQ multiplex PCR, and its TCRdb copy is limited to in-frame clones, with some not included. The repertoire has 300,000 to 400,000 clones, 75% to 90% of them found once; the top ten carry about 5%. This sample's treatment: roughly 18 received Ad26.COV2.S at low or high dose, single or two shots; about 5 received placebo; per-sample allocation not given. Day 63 after the first vaccine or placebo injection was the time point for sampling. The material sequenced was peripheral blood, taken in a trial of Ad26.COV2.S vaccine versus placebo. The receptors originated from a person aged 18-65 years who received the Ad26.COV2.S COVID-19 vaccine or a placebo.

V and J are TRBV7-2 and TRBJ2-2; maybe TRBD2 (6 bases). Germline V CDR1 and CDR2: SGHTA, FQGNSA. This CDR3 is 15 amino acids long. The V and J ends lost 5 bases and 7 bases respectively, with 17 bases between them. CDR3 amino acids: CASSPTAPGVGELFF. The DNA of the CDR3 is TGTGCCAGCAGCCCGACAGCGCCGGGGGTCGGGGAGCTGTTTTTT.

The chain employs TRBV5-8 and TRBJ2-1; TRBD2 is a possible D gene (6 bases). Germline assignment: CDR1 SGHTS and CDR2 YDEGEE. V lost 3 bases and J lost 0, with 10 bases in between. This CDR3 is built from 15 residues. The CDR3: CASSWGLSSYNEQFF. In DNA form, the CDR3 reads TGTGCCAGCAGCTGGGGACTTAGCTCCTACAATGAGCAGTTCTTC.

This clone was seen only once. The rearrangement joins TRBV7-7 to TRBJ2-2; 10 positions agree with TRBD1. V was pared by 5 bases and J by 3 bases, with 6 bases of the junction left unmatched. Germline V CDR1 and CDR2: SSHAT, FNYEAQ (reference sequence). This CDR3 region has 16 residues. The chain's CDR3 is CASSAGQGLYTGELFF. CDR3 in DNA: TGTGCCAGCAGCGCGGGACAGGGGCTTTACACCGGGGAGCTGTTTTTT.

The J gene is TRBJ2-7, the V gene TRBV5-6; 7 nucleotides match TRBD1. The ends lost 2 bases at V and 3 bases at J; junction bases unmatched: 8. The CDR3 totals 15 residues. CDR1 and CDR2 from the germline V gene are SGHDT and YYEEEE. CDR3 sequence: CASSLVGTADYEQYF. The DNA of the CDR3 is TGTGCCAGCAGCTTAGTTGGGACAGCAGACTACGAGCAGTACTTC.

J is TRBJ1-2 and V is TRBV6-1; D call uncertain. Germline lookup yields CDR1 MNHNS and CDR2 SASEGT. The CDR3 consists of 11 residues. The ends were cut back, 0 bases at V and 5 bases at J, with 1 base in the middle. The CDR3 is CASSEAYGYTF. CDR3 in DNA: TGTGCCAGCAGTGAAGCGTATGGCTACACCTTC.

The chain is built from TRBV3-1 (or the pseudogene TRBV3-2) and TRBJ2-4; tentative D call: TRBD2 (5 bases). Trimming took off 3 bases at V and 0 bases at J, with 6 bases between the two ends. CDR1 is LGHDT, CDR2 YNNKEL, per germline (reference sequence). The CDR3 is made up of 14 amino acids. The CDR3 DNA follows: TGTGCCAGCAGCCACCGGGGAGCCAAAAACATTCAGTACTTC. This gives the protein CASSHRGAKNIQYF.

The chain recombines TRBV28 with TRBJ2-1, with a tentative D call TRBD2 (5 bases). CDR3 length equals 14 residues. From germline, CDR1 is MDHEN and CDR2 SYDVKM. V was pared by 4 bases and J by 7 bases, with 14 bases between. This CDR3 reads CASSYVSVLNEQFF. CDR3 sequence (DNA): TGTGCCAGCAGTTACGTTAGCGTCCTAAATGAGCAGTTCTTC.

This clone was observed a few times. This chain links TRBV14 with TRBJ2-1; D gene ambiguous. The ends were cut back, 3 bases at V and 0 bases at J, with 12 bases in the middle. This CDR3 spans 16 amino acids. From germline, CDR1 is SGHDN and CDR2 FVKESK. The CDR3 DNA reads TGTGCCAGCAGCCAGGAAAAAGTCCTCTCCTACAATGAGCAGTTCTTC. Translating gives CASSQEKVLSYNEQFF. Drawing the rest from reference TRBV14 and TRBJ2-1, the complete variable domain is EAGVTQFPSHSVIEKGQTVTLRCDPISGHDNLYWYRRVMGKEIKFLLHFVKESKQDESGMPNNRFLAERTGGTYSTLKVQPAELEDSGVYFCASSQEKVLSYNEQFFGPGTRLTVL.

The gene calls are TRBV9 and TRBJ2-1; TRBD2 aligns across 11 bases. CDR3 length: 17 amino acids. V was pared by 3 bases and J by 0 bases, with 5 bases of the junction left unmatched. Germline CDR1 is SGDLS and CDR2 is YYNGEE. CDR3 protein: CASSAGTSGSSYNEQFF. DNA of the CDR3: TGTGCCAGCAGCGCCGGGACTAGCGGTAGCTCCTACAATGAGCAGTTCTTC. Based on the CDR3 plus reference TRBV9 and TRBJ2-1, the full variable domain is DSGVTQTPKHLITATGQRVTLRCSPRSGDLSVYWYQQSLDQGLQFLIQYYNGEERAKGNILERFSAQQFPDLHSELNLSSLELGDSALYFCASSAGTSGSSYNEQFFGPGTRLTVL.

The chain recombines TRBV7-2 with TRBJ2-7, with D maybe TRBD1 (5 bases). Per the germline V gene, CDR1 is SGHTA and CDR2 is FQGNSA. There are 16 residues in the CDR3. V gave up 2 bases and J gave up 1 base, with 15 bases separating them. Here the CDR3 DNA reads TGTGCCAGCAGCTTAACCTGGGGCAGTTTATCCTACGAGCAGTACTTC. Amino acids: CASSLTWGSLSYEQYF. Based on the CDR3 plus reference TRBV7-2 and TRBJ2-7, the full variable domain is GAGVSQSPSNKVTEKGKDVELRCDPISGHTALYWYRQSLGQGLEFLIYFQGNSAPDKSGLPSDRFSAERTGGSVSTLTIQRTQQEDSAVYLCASSLTWGSLSYEQYFGPGTRLTVT.

The rearrangement joins TRBV6-5 to TRBJ1-1; D uncertain. Germline CDR1 is MNHEY and CDR2 is SVGAGI. The germline V and J ends were trimmed by 1 base and 1 base, with 10 bases remaining between them. This CDR3 contains 15 residues. The CDR3 DNA reads TGTGCCAGCAGTTACTTGAGCAGGAGGAACACTGAAGCTTTCTTT. This encodes CASSYLSRRNTEAFF.

Concerning this clone: Other nucleotide sequences in the sample specify the same CDR3. The chain carries TRBV20-1 and TRBJ2-7; tentatively, D is TRBD1 or TRBD2 (5 bases each). Germline CDR1 is DFQATT and CDR2 is SNEGSKA (reference sequence). V dropped 6 bases and J dropped 4 bases, with 10 bases sitting between them. This CDR3 has 11 amino acids. The CDR3 protein is CSAGDSYEQYF. As DNA, the CDR3 is TGCAGTGCGGGAGACAGTTACGAGCAGTACTTC.